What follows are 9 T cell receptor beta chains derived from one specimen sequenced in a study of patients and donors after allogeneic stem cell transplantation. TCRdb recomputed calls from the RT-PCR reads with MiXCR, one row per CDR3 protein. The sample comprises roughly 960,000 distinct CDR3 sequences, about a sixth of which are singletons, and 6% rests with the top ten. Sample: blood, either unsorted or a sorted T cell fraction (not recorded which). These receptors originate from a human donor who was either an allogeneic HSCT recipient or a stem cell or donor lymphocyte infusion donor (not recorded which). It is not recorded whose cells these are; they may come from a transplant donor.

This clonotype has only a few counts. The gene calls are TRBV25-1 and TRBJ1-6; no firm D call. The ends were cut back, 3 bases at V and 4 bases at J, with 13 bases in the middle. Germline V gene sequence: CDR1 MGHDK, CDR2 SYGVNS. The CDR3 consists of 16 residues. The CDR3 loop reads CASSDWAGDYNSPLHF. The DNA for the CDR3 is TGTGCCAGCAGTGATTGGGCAGGAGATTATAATTCACCCCTCCACTTT.

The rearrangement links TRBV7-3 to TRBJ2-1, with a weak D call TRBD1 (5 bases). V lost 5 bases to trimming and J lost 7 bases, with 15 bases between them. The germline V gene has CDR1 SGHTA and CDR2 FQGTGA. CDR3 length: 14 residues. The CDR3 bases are TGTGCCAGCAGCGCCCAAGGGGCGCAAAATGAGCAGTTCTTC. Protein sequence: CASSAQGAQNEQFF.

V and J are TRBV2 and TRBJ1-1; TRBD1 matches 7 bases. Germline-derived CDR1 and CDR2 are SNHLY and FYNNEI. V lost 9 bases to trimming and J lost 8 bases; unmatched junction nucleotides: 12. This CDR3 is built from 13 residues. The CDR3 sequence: CASQDWPGQEAFF. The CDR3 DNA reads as TGTGCCAGTCAAGATTGGCCGGGACAGGAAGCTTTCTTT.

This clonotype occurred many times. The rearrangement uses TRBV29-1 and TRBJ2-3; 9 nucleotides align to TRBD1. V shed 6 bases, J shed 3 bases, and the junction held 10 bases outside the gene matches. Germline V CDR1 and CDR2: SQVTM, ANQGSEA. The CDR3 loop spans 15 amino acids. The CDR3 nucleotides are TGCAGCGTCAGGACCGGGACAGGGAGGACAGATACGCAGTATTTT. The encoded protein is CSVRTGTGRTDTQYF.

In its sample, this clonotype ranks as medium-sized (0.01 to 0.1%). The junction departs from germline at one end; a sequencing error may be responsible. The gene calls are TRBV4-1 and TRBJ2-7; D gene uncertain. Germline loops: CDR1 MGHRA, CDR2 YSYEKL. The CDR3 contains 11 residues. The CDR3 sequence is CASSQAREQYF. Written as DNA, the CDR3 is TGTGCCAGCAGCCAAGCGCGGGAGCAGTACTTC.

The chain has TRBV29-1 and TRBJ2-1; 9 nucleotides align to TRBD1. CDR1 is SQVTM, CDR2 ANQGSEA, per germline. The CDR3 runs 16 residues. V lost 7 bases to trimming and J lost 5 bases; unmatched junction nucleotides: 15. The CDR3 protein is CSDIGRGQGLDNEQFF. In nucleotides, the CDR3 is TGCAGCGATATCGGGCGGGGACAGGGACTCGACAATGAGCAGTTCTTC.

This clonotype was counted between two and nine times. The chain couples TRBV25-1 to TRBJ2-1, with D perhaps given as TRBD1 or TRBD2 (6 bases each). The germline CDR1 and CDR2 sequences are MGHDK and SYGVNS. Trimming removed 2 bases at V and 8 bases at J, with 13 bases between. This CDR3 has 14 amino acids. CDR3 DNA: TGTGCCAGCAGTGAACCGGACGGGGGCGATGAGCAGTTCTTC. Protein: CASSEPDGGDEQFF.

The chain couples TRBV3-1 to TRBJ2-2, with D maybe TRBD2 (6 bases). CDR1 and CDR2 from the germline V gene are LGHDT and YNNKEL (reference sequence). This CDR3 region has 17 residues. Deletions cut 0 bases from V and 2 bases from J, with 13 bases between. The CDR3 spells CASSQDFGGANTGELFF. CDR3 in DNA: TGTGCCAGCAGCCAAGATTTCGGCGGGGCTAACACCGGGGAGCTGTTTTTT.

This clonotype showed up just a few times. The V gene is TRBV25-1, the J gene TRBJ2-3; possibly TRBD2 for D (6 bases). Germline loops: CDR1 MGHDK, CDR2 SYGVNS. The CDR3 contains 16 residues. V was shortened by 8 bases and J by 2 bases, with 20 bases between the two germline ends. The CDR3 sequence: CASSGGRLLFTDTQYF. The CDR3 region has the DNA TGTGCCAGCTCTGGGGGGAGGTTACTCTTCACAGATACGCAGTATTTT.